This TCR beta chain emerged from a study of CD8 T cells in Susac syndrome. Study context: Within the sequenced group of Susac syndrome patients, about 6 showed active disease and about eight were in remission.

The RNA input was 0.5 to 1 ug, and it was reverse transcribed with random hexamers. TCRdb called the immunoSEQ multiplex PCR reads again in MiXCR, with one record for every CDR3 protein. Among some 130,000 distinct CDR3 sequences listed, around 93% were seen once. Patients with Susac syndrome met diagnostic criteria defined recently for definite or probable disease. Looked up from germline, CDR1 is LNHDA and CDR2 is SQIVND (reference sequence). The trim removed 1 base at V and 8 bases at J, leaving 11 bases unmatched. This CDR3 is 17 amino acids long. The sequencing input was CD8+ T cells from PBMCs. The chain links TRBV19 to TRBJ2-1; TRBD2 matches 10 bases. This clonotype was obtained from a human donor with Susac syndrome. The CDR3 sequence: CASSIGSGRASGDEQFF. DNA of the CDR3: TGTGCCAGTAGTATAGGGAGCGGGAGGGCCTCGGGCGATGAGCAGTTCTTC. Variable domain in full (rest from reference TRBV19 and TRBJ2-1): DGGITQSPKYLFRKEGQNVTLSCEQNLNHDAMYWYRQDPGQGLRLIYYSQIVNDFQKGDIAEGYSVSREKKESFPLTVTSAQKNPTAFYLCASSIGSGRASGDEQFFGPGTRLTVL.